This TCR beta chain was sequenced in a study of blood T cells in healthy people across ages. Study results and caveats: CMV infection status of these donors was not known.

A second PCR of 7 to 11 cycles used a sample-barcoded 5' primer and a J-beta primer mix. Via MiXCR, TCRdb re-called the 5' RACE reads, giving one row per CDR3 protein. Of hundreds of thousands of distinct CDR3 sequences in the sample, about 34% are singletons; the top ten hold about 16%. V was shortened by 6 bases and J by 6 bases, with 15 bases between the two germline ends. CDR3 length equals 13 residues. In this sample, this clonotype turned up many times. Its matching antigen is unknown. The gene calls are TRBV12-3 or TRBV12-4 and TRBJ2-7; TRBD2 might be the D (5 bases). This TCR was recovered from a woman aged 80 or over in good health. Sequenced input: blood. The CDR3 protein is CASSPGSKGEQYF. The CDR3 DNA reads as TGTGCCAGCAGCCCGGGATCTAAAGGCGAGCAGTACTTC.